The clone carrying this T cell receptor beta chain was detected once. This entry comes from a study of blood T cell repertoires in COVID-19. Study summary: Researchers got acute and convalescent COVID-19 samples from the United States, Italy and Spain.

This table comes from immunoSEQ multiplex PCR, and its TCRdb copy is limited to in-frame clones, with some not included. The sample holds about 150,000 clones, 80% seen once. V trimming: 4 bases; J trimming: 4 bases; junction bases outside the gene matches: 4. Germline-derived CDR1 and CDR2 are LNHDA and SQIVND (reference sequence). CDR3 length: 15 residues. V usage is TRBV19 and J usage is TRBJ1-5; 10 nucleotides align to TRBD1. This TCR came from a woman in her fifties or sixties with acute or convalescent COVID-19. Sequencing was carried out using peripheral blood. CDR3 in DNA: TGTGCCAGTAGTACTAGGACAGGGGGTAATCAGCCCCAGCATTTT. Translation: CASSTRTGGNQPQHF.